The rows below give T cell receptor beta chains drawn from one sample of a study of T cell clonotyping in hematopoietic cell transplantation. Some clones are missing from TCRdb's copy, which holds only in-frame ones; the method was immunoSEQ multiplex PCR. Of approximately 41,000 clones listed, approximately 95% were seen once; the top ten hold nearly 0.95%. What was sequenced was peripheral blood mononuclear cells. The source of these receptors is a man aged 25-40 years in good health. Some clones in this sample may be carry-over from other donors' samples. CDR3s include the opening cysteine and the closing phenylalanine or tryptophan. Fields, in order: clone size, J gene, V gene, D gene, CDR3 DNA, CDR3 protein. A D gene is named only where the DNA matches it firmly. Size values are once, few and many counts, or a class for expanded clones, and some rows have none.

.	TRBJ2-2	TRBV27	.	TGTGCCAGCAGAAAACCAGGGACGAACACCGGGGAGCTGTTTTTT	CASRKPGTNTGELFF
.	TRBJ2-3	TRBV19	.	TGTGCCAGTAGTACCCAAAAGCCCACAGATACGCAGTATTTT	CASSTQKPTDTQYF
.	TRBJ2-7	TRBV12-5	.	TGTGCTAGTGGTTATAGCGAGCAGTACTTC	CASGYSEQYF
.	TRBJ1-1	TRBV4-1	.	TGCGCCAGCAGCCCGATAACGGGCAGGACTTTCACTGAAGCTTTCTTT	CASSPITGRTFTEAFF
.	TRBJ2-7	TRBV4-3	.	TGCGCCAGCAGCCAAGCCCTGCAGGACGTACCCTACGAGCAGTACTTC	CASSQALQDVPYEQYF
.	TRBJ2-4	TRBV5-1	TRBD2	TGCGCCAGCAGCTTGGCCCTCTTTTCCGCGGGGGGCGACATTCAGTACTTC	CASSLALFSAGGDIQYF
.	TRBJ1-1	TRBV9	.	TGTGCCAGCAGCCCCGGGACGGTGAACACTGAAGCTTTCTTT	CASSPGTVNTEAFF
.	TRBJ2-3	TRBV9	.	TGTGCCAGCAGACGAGTTAGCACAGATACGCAGTATTTT	CASRRVSTDTQYF
.	TRBJ1-3	TRBV19	.	TGTGCCAGTAGTATTGGGGGCGAAAGGGGAGGAAACACCATATATTTT	CASSIGGERGGNTIYF
.	TRBJ2-7	TRBV30	.	TGTGCCTGGTCCCAGGGTAGCTCCTACGAGCAGTACTTC	CAWSQGSSYEQYF
.	TRBJ2-6	TRBV4-1	.	TGCGCCAGCAGCCAAGGGGCAGCGTCGGGGTTTAGGGCCAACGTCCTGACTTTC	CASSQGAASGFRANVLTF
.	TRBJ2-3	TRBV5-4	.	TGTGCCAGCAGCTTGGCTAGTGCTTGGGACACAGATACGCAGTATTTT	CASSLASAWDTDTQYF
.	TRBJ1-2	TRBV28	.	TGTGCCAGCAGACCAATTGGGGCCCCAGATGTGTATGGCTACACCTTC	CASRPIGAPDVYGYTF
.	TRBJ2-5	TRBV6-1	TRBD2	TGTGCCAGCAGGTCGAGCGGGGGGGTGCAAGAGACCCAGTACTTC	CASRSSGGVQETQYF
.	TRBJ2-5	TRBV7-9	.	TGTGCCAGCAGCTTTAACCGAGGGAGCGGGCAGACCCAGTACTTC	CASSFNRGSGQTQYF
.	TRBJ1-2	TRBV27	.	TGTGCCAGCTCCCCGGAAGCGCCAGGGTTCCTATATGGCTACACCTTC	CASSPEAPGFLYGYTF
.	TRBJ1-5	TRBV9	TRBD1	TGTGCCAGCAGCGCCGGGACAGGGTATCAGCCCCAGCATTTT	CASSAGTGYQPQHF
.	TRBJ2-1	TRBV5-1	TRBD2	TGCGCCAGCAGCCCAATAGCGGGAGGCCTTCTATCTGAGCAGTTCTTC	CASSPIAGGLLSEQFF
few	TRBJ2-3	TRBV25-1	.	TGTGCCAGCAGTGAATACGGGGAGGCAGATACGCAGTATTTT	CASSEYGEADTQYF
.	TRBJ2-3	TRBV11-2	.	TGTGCCAGCAGCCCTATCTTCAGCACAGATACGCAGTATTTT	CASSPIFSTDTQYF
.	TRBJ1-4	TRBV10-3	.	TGTGCCATCAGAGCTAATGAAAAACTGTTTTTT	CAIRANEKLFF
.	TRBJ2-7	TRBV7-8	TRBD1	TGTGCCAGCAGCTCGTTGCGACAGGGTCCCTACGAGCAGTACTTC	CASSSLRQGPYEQYF
.	TRBJ1-5	TRBV7-9	TRBD1	TGTGCCAGCAGCTCCGGGACAGGGGTGAGCAATCAGCCCCAGCATTTT	CASSSGTGVSNQPQHF
.	TRBJ2-3	TRBV7-2	TRBD1	TGTGCCAGCAGCTTAAGGGGGACAGCCACAGATACGCAGTATTTT	CASSLRGTATDTQYF
.	TRBJ1-5	TRBV6-1	.	TGTGCCAGCAATTGGTACTGGGATAGCAATCAGCCCCAGCATTTT	CASNWYWDSNQPQHF
.	TRBJ2-2	TRBV13	TRBD1	TGTGCCAGCAGCTTAGCCAGGACAGGGTCAAACACCGGGGAGCTGTTTTTT	CASSLARTGSNTGELFF
.	TRBJ2-5	TRBV5-4	.	TGTGCCAGCAGCTTGGCACCCGCGGGGATGAGGGAGACCCAGTACTTC	CASSLAPAGMRETQYF
.	TRBJ1-5	TRBV4-2	.	TGTGCCAGCAGCCTCAACTTGGACAGTGCTCAGCCCCAGCATTTT	CASSLNLDSAQPQHF
.	TRBJ1-1	TRBV25-1	.	TGTGCCAGCAGTCCTACTGCGAACACTGAAGCTTTCTTT	CASSPTANTEAFF
.	TRBJ1-6	TRBV4-1	.	TGCGCCAGCAGCCAAGGAGGGTTCTATAATTCACCCCTCCACTTT	CASSQGGFYNSPLHF
few	TRBJ2-3	TRBV9	.	TGTGCCAGCAGCGCCGGAGGGGGGAATACGCAGTATTTT	CASSAGGGNTQYF
.	TRBJ2-1	TRBV19	TRBD2	TGTGCCAGTAGTACTTTAGCGGGGGGGGTTGATGAGCAGTTCTTC	CASSTLAGGVDEQFF
.	TRBJ1-3	TRBV30	TRBD1	TGTGCCTGGAGTTTAGGGACAGATGAGGATTTT	CAWSLGTDEDF
.	TRBJ1-1	TRBV4-2	.	TGTGCCAGCAGCCAGGACGGACGGGCTGAAGCTTTCTTT	CASSQDGRAEAFF
.	TRBJ1-1	TRBV10-1	.	TGCGCCGGCCGACCGAGGGCTTTCTTT	CAGRPRAFF
.	TRBJ2-5	TRBV6-1	.	TGTGCCAGCAGTGAAGCAGGGGGCCAAGAGACCCAGTACTTC	CASSEAGGQETQYF
.	TRBJ2-5	TRBV11-3	.	TGTGCCAGCAGCTTAGGGGGTCGCGAGACCCAGTACTTC	CASSLGGRETQYF
.	TRBJ2-1	TRBV6-6	.	TGTGCCAGCAGTCGCGACAATGAGCAGTTCTTC	CASSRDNEQFF
.	TRBJ2-1	TRBV27	.	TGTGCCAGCACCACCGGACGGAGCTCCTACAATGAGCAGTTCTTC	CASTTGRSSYNEQFF
once	TRBJ1-5	TRBV29-1	.	TGCAGCGTGTGCGGGGGACAGCCCCAGCATTTT	CSVCGGQPQHF
.	TRBJ1-4	TRBV6-6	.	TGTGCCAGCAGTCGTCCCCCTAGCCTGTTTTTT	CASSRPPSLFF